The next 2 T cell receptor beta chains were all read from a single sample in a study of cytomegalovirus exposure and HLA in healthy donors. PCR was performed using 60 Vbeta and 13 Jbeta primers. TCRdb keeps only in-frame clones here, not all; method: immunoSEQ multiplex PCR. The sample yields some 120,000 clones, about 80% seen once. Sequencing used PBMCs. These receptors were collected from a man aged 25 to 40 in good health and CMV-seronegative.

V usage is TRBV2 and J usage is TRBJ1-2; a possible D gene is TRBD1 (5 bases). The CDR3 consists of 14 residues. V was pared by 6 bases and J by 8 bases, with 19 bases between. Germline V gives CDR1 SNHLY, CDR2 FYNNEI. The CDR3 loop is CASSPGLTNTGYTF. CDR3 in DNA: TGTGCCAGCAGCCCGGGACTCACGAACACCGGCTACACCTTC.

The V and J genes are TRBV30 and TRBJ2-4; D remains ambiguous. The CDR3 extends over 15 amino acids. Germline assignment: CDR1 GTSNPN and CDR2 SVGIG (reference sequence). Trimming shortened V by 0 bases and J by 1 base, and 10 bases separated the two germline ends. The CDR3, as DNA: TGTGCCTGGAGTGTAATCTCGTCGGCCAAAAACATTCAGTACTTC. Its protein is CAWSVISSAKNIQYF.